This TCR beta chain was recovered during a study of response to subunit inactivated influenza vaccine. This clonotype was counted many times. Its antigen is currently unknown. The V gene lost 1 base and the J gene lost 0 bases, with 12 bases spanning the gap. The CDR3 has 16 amino acids. Germline lookup yields CDR1 SEHNR and CDR2 FQNEAQ (reference sequence). Overall study findings and caveats: There was a suggestion from the authors that each seasonal influenza vaccination recruits few new T cells.

TCRdb re-called the RT-PCR reads through MiXCR, storing one row per CDR3 protein. The sample shows around 580,000 distinct CDR3 sequences, approximately 10% of them seen only once. Specimen: PBMCs from blood, collected on the day of vaccination. This clonotype was obtained from a man aged 50-59 years who received an inactivated influenza vaccine. The chain joins TRBV7-9 to TRBJ1-1, with D perhaps TRBD1 (5 bases). The CDR3: CASSLGAGPMNTEAFF. In DNA form, the CDR3 reads TGTGCCAGCAGCTTAGGTGCGGGGCCCATGAACACTGAAGCTTTCTTT.